A single sample is the source of the 22 T cell receptor beta chains below, sequenced in a study of blood T cell repertoires in COVID-19. Produced via immunoSEQ multiplex PCR; TCRdb's table is partial and in-frame only. The sample records hundreds of thousands of clones, approximately 86% being singletons. The sequenced sample consisted of PBMCs or T cells enriched from blood (not recorded which). These TCRs come from a woman in her twenties or thirties with acute COVID-19.

The chain joins TRBV3-1 (or the pseudogene TRBV3-2) to TRBJ1-2, with 7 positions matching TRBD1. V lost 2 bases and J lost 8; bases outside the gene matches: 8. Germline V gene sequence: CDR1 LGHDT, CDR2 YNNKEL (reference sequence). CDR3 size: 14 residues. CDR3 nucleotide sequence: TGTGCCAGCAGCCAAACAGAGGGGGCAGGAGGCTACACCTTC. Its translation: CASSQTEGAGGYTF.

V is TRBV12-3 or TRBV12-4 and J is TRBJ1-2; D is unresolved. Deletions cut 5 bases from V and 4 bases from J, with 11 bases between. The CDR3 has 13 residues. Written as DNA, the CDR3 is TGTGCCAGCAGTCCCTCCGGGGTCTATGGCTACACCTTC. It specifies CASSPSGVYGYTF.

Concerning this clone: A junction end diverges from the germline sequence, so it may reflect a read error. V is TRBV5-6 and J is TRBJ1-2, with D perhaps TRBD1 (5 bases). This CDR3 spans 12 amino acids. The germline CDR1 and CDR2 sequences are SGHDT and YYEEEE. CDR3 sequence: CASSSTSRPGNF. For the CDR3, the DNA is TGTGCCAGCAGCTCCACATCCCGCCCAGGGAACTTC.

The rearrangement links TRBV10-2 to TRBJ2-7; TRBD1 agrees at 10 bases. This CDR3 spans 13 amino acids. Germline values: CDR1 WSHSY, CDR2 SAAADI. The ends lost 6 bases at V and 6 bases at J; junction bases unmatched: 5. The DNA of the CDR3 is TGCGCCAGCAGGCGACAGGGGGCTGGCGAGCAGTACTTC. Protein product: CASRRQGAGEQYF.

This rearrangement joins TRBV4-3 to TRBJ1-2; TRBD1 aligns across 11 bases. The CDR3 consists of 15 residues. Germline-derived CDR1 and CDR2 are LGHNA and YSLEER. The trim removed 4 bases at V and 6 bases at J, leaving 7 bases unmatched. CDR3: CASSPDRGRGDGYTF. Written as DNA, the CDR3 is TGCGCCAGCAGCCCGGACAGGGGGCGTGGGGATGGCTACACCTTC.

The DNA of the CDR3 is TGCGCCAGCAGTGGAGCGGGACTAGCGGGGATGGGATCCAGCGGGACGCAGTATTTT. Translated, it gives CASSGAGLAGMGSSGTQYF. The gene calls are TRBV10-2 and TRBJ2-3; 13 positions match TRBD2. Looked up from germline, CDR1 is WSHSY and CDR2 is SAAADI. CDR3 size: 19 residues. V lost 4 bases and J lost 9; bases outside the gene matches: 19.

The V call is TRBV5-1, the J call TRBJ2-2; TRBD2 aligns across 8 bases. Germline trimming cut 1 base from V and 6 bases from J; bases unmatched to any gene: 5. CDR1 is SGHRS, CDR2 YFSETQ, per germline. The length of the CDR3 is 15 residues. The CDR3 nucleotides are TGCGCCAGCAGCTTGATTATCGGGGGGGCCGGGGAGCTGTTTTTT. Its protein product is CASSLIIGGAGELFF.

The genes are TRBV7-2 and TRBJ1-6; 10 bases match TRBD1. CDR3 length: 18 amino acids. Germline V gene lookup returns CDR1 SGHTA and CDR2 FQGNSA. J gave up 7 bases and V 0 bases, and 9 bases lay outside the gene matches. CDR3 sequence reads: CASSLARRGTGVNSPLHF. The CDR3 nucleotides are TGTGCCAGCAGCTTAGCGAGACGTGGGACAGGGGTAAATTCACCCCTCCACTTT.

V and J are TRBV2 and TRBJ1-1; D remains unclear. CDR3 length: 15 amino acids. V was pared by 7 bases and J by 0 bases, with 15 bases between. The germline gives CDR1 SNHLY, CDR2 FYNNEI. This chain's CDR3 is CASTRPRVMNTEAFF. The DNA for the CDR3 is TGTGCCAGCACCAGGCCGCGGGTCATGAACACTGAAGCTTTCTTT. Full variable domain (outside the CDR3, taken from reference TRBV2 and TRBJ1-1): EPEVTQTPSHQVTQMGQEVILRCVPISNHLYFYWYRQILGQKVEFLVSFYNNEISEKSEIFDDQFSVERPDGSNFTLKIRSTKLEDSAMYFCASTRPRVMNTEAFFGQGTRLTVV.

The gene calls are TRBV19 and TRBJ2-3; D is perhaps TRBD1 (5 bases). Trimming stripped 5 bases from V and 0 bases from J, with 15 bases between. The CDR3 loop spans 16 amino acids. Germline V gene lookup returns CDR1 LNHDA and CDR2 SQIVND (reference sequence). Written as DNA, the CDR3 is TGTGCCAGTAGTGACCACCGGCGGACAAGCACAGATACGCAGTATTTT. Protein sequence: CASSDHRRTSTDTQYF.

V usage is TRBV6-2 or TRBV6-3 and J usage is TRBJ1-5; the match to TRBD1 covers 10 bases. CDR1 and CDR2 (germline): MNHEY, SVGEGT. CDR3 length equals 17 residues. The V segment lost 5 bases and the J segment 1 base; nucleotides outside the gene matches: 8. The CDR3 spells CASSHLTGGRSNQPQHF. For the CDR3, the DNA is TGTGCCAGCAGTCACCTGACAGGGGGCAGGAGCAATCAGCCCCAGCATTTT.

The chain uses TRBV24-1 and TRBJ2-2, with D hard to call. V shed 2 bases and J shed 6 bases, with 27 bases lying between them. There are 20 residues in the CDR3. CDR1 and CDR2 from the germline V gene are KGHDR and SFDVKD. CDR3 loop: CATSDCTNSTAAAPPGELFF. In nucleotides, the CDR3 is TGTGCCACCAGTGATTGCACCAACTCTACAGCCGCCGCACCTCCCGGGGAGCTGTTTTTT.

This clone was seen a few times. The CDR3, as DNA: TGTGCTAGTGGTTTGGATACATTTTACAATGAGCAGTTCTTC. This sequence encodes CASGLDTFYNEQFF. The chain links TRBV12-5 to TRBJ2-1; no firm D call. This CDR3 region has 14 residues. Germline lookup yields CDR1 LGHNT and CDR2 FRNRAP. The germline V and J ends were trimmed by 1 base and 4 bases, with 8 bases remaining between them.

The V call is TRBV7-8, the J call TRBJ2-2; TRBD2 is a possible D gene (5 bases). V lost 1 base and J 3 bases, leaving 12 bases between the germline ends. CDR1 and CDR2 (germline): SGHVS, FQNEAQ. There are 16 residues in the CDR3. The CDR3 region is CASSLGGSWDTGELFF. CDR3 sequence (DNA): TGTGCCAGCAGCTTAGGTGGGAGTTGGGACACCGGGGAGCTGTTTTTT.

This chain joins TRBV6-4 and TRBJ1-2, with D tentatively TRBD1 (5 bases). This CDR3 is 13 amino acids long. CDR1 and CDR2 from the germline V gene are MRHNA and SNTAGT. The germline V and J ends were trimmed by 4 bases and 1 base, with 7 bases remaining between them. CDR3 loop: CASSVGLNYGYTF. CDR3 sequence (DNA): TGTGCCAGCAGTGTGGGGCTTAACTATGGCTACACCTTC.

The rearrangement joins TRBV5-1 to TRBJ2-3, with 9 bases aligning to TRBD2. CDR3 length equals 16 residues. Germline V gives CDR1 SGHRS, CDR2 YFSETQ. Trimming removed 0 bases from V and 1 base from J; junction bases left unmatched: 3. The DNA of the CDR3 is TGCGCCAGCAGCTTGGGCGCTAGCGGGGGCACAGATACGCAGTATTTT. Residues: CASSLGASGGTDTQYF.

The chain has TRBV12-5 and TRBJ1-2; TRBD1 matches 10 bases. Germline loops: CDR1 LGHNT, CDR2 FRNRAP. V shed 6 bases, J shed 2 bases, and the junction held 9 bases outside the gene matches. The CDR3 covers 16 residues. The CDR3 DNA sequence: TGTGCTAGTGGCCGCCAGGGACAGGGGTACAACTATGGCTACACCTTC. It yields the protein CASGRQGQGYNYGYTF.

The rearrangement uses TRBV5-1 and TRBJ2-6; weak D call: TRBD2 (5 bases). V lost 0 bases and J 0 bases, leaving 10 bases between the germline ends. Germline V gene sequence: CDR1 SGHRS, CDR2 YFSETQ. This CDR3 spans 17 amino acids. The CDR3 sequence: CASSLVRGDSGANVLTF. The CDR3 nucleotides are TGCGCCAGCAGCTTGGTCCGGGGAGACTCTGGGGCCAACGTCCTGACTTTC. The full variable domain, rest sourced from reference TRBV5-1 and TRBJ2-6, is KAGVTQTPRYLIKTRGQQVTLSCSPISGHRSVSWYQQTPGQGLQFLFEYFSETQRNKGNFPGRFSGRQFSNSRSEMNVSTLELGDSALYLCASSLVRGDSGANVLTFGAGSRLTVL.

CDR3 protein: CASSIDREGNQPQHF. The DNA of the CDR3 is TGTGCCAGTAGTATAGATCGGGAGGGCAATCAGCCCCAGCATTTT. V and J are TRBV19 and TRBJ1-5; no clear D. This CDR3 contains 15 residues. In germline, CDR1 is LNHDA, CDR2 SQIVND (reference sequence). Trimming removed 0 bases from V and 2 bases from J, with 8 bases in between.

The chain uses TRBV7-8 and TRBJ2-5; 7 nucleotides agree with TRBD2. The CDR3 length is 17 residues. The V segment lost 1 base and the J segment 2 bases; nucleotides outside the gene matches: 10. Per the germline V gene, CDR1 is SGHVS and CDR2 is FQNEAQ. CDR3 region: CASSLGTSFLGQETQYF. The CDR3, as DNA: TGTGCCAGCAGCTTAGGGACTAGTTTTTTGGGTCAAGAGACCCAGTACTTC. The full variable domain, its missing parts supplied by reference TRBV7-8 and TRBJ2-5, is GAGVSQSPRYKVAKRGQDVALRCDPISGHVSLFWYQQALGQGPEFLTYFQNEAQLDKSGLPSDRFFAERPEGSVSTLKIQRTQQEDSAVYLCASSLGTSFLGQETQYFGPGTRLLVL.

In its sample, this clone was seen a few times. This chain connects TRBV14 to TRBJ1-1; D unclear. Germline lookup yields CDR1 SGHDN and CDR2 FVKESK. V was cut by 5 bases and J by 1 base, with 8 bases left in between. The CDR3 runs 13 residues. The DNA for the CDR3 is TGTGCCAGCAGCTCCCTCGGGAACACTGAAGCTTTCTTT. Translating it yields CASSSLGNTEAFF.

V and J are TRBV2 and TRBJ1-5, with D unclear. The CDR3 runs to 12 residues. Germline assignment: CDR1 SNHLY and CDR2 FYNNEI. V was cut by 5 bases and J by 3 bases, with 5 bases left in between. In DNA, the CDR3 is TGTGCCAGCAGTTCTGTCAATCAGCCCCAGCATTTT. This gives the protein CASSSVNQPQHF.